This passage covers 18 T cell receptor beta chains from one sample sequenced in a study of CD8 T cells in ankylosing spondylitis. Study-level results: Among TCR beta sequences, a motif of 7 to 9 highly homologous variants appeared characteristic of ankylosing spondylitis blood.

The antigens for these receptors are not known. MiXCR was run by TCRdb on the 5' RACE reads, yielding one entry per CDR3 protein. The data show hundreds of thousands of distinct CDR3 sequences, 12% seen once. Specimen: blood, either unsorted or a sorted T cell fraction (not recorded which). The receptor set was obtained from a male donor with ankylosing spondylitis.

This clonotype appeared a few times. This chain joins TRBV7-6 and TRBJ2-1; no reliable D call. The CDR3 loop spans 14 amino acids. V was pared by 0 bases and J by 10 bases, with 13 bases between. The germline V gene encodes CDR1 SGHVS and CDR2 FNYEAQ. The chain's CDR3 is CASSLAVGIWEQFF. In nucleotides, the CDR3 is TGTGCCAGCAGCTTAGCCGTAGGGATATGGGAGCAGTTCTTC.

This clonotype was counted between two and nine times. The V and J genes are TRBV7-2 and TRBJ1-4, with D maybe TRBD1 (5 bases). Trimming stripped 7 bases from V and 4 bases from J, with 13 bases between. Germline V gives CDR1 SGHTA, CDR2 FQGNSA. The CDR3 sequence is 14 residues long. The CDR3 loop is CASNKGRSNEKLFF. The CDR3 DNA sequence: TGTGCCAGCAATAAGGGGAGGAGTAATGAAAAACTGTTTTTT.

This rearrangement joins TRBV5-1 to TRBJ1-6; unclear D gene. Trimming left V 5 bases short and J 7 bases short, with 13 bases between. The CDR3 contains 14 residues. Germline assignment: CDR1 SGHRS and CDR2 YFSETQ. The CDR3 DNA reads TGCGCCAGCAGGCGTGGGGATGGGAATTCACCCCTCCACTTT. It is translated as CASRRGDGNSPLHF.

This clonotype was seen only once. A much more abundant neighbour one base away suggests this may be a read error. The genes are TRBV3-1 and TRBJ1-5; no clear D gene. CDR1 and CDR2 from the germline V gene are LGHDT and YNNKEL (reference sequence). Trimming took 1 base from V and 9 from J, leaving 7 bases between them. The length of the CDR3 is 12 residues. The CDR3 DNA sequence: TGTGCCAGCAGCCAAGGAGATCCGCCCCAGCATTTT. Translating gives CASSQGDPPQHF.

This clonotype occurred a few times. This chain connects TRBV12-3 or TRBV12-4 to TRBJ2-1; D is undetermined. The V gene lost 3 bases and the J gene lost 2 bases, with 11 bases spanning the gap. The CDR3 has 15 amino acids. CDR3: CASSFTLSPYNEQFF. For the CDR3, the DNA is TGTGCCAGCAGTTTTACTCTAAGCCCCTACAATGAGCAGTTCTTC.

This clonotype was counted a few times. V usage is TRBV29-1 and J usage is TRBJ1-1, with a tentative D call TRBD1 (6 bases). Per the germline V gene, CDR1 is SQVTM and CDR2 is ANQGSEA. Trimming cost V 7 bases and J 10 bases, with 16 bases left between them. The CDR3 length is 11 residues. CDR3 sequence reads: CSAGTPYLAFF. DNA of the CDR3: TGCAGCGCCGGGACACCCTACCTAGCTTTCTTT.

This clonotype was seen only a few times. The chain has TRBV5-6 and TRBJ2-7; D ambiguous. V shed 1 base and J shed 0 bases, with 11 bases lying between them. Germline loops: CDR1 SGHDT, CDR2 YYEEEE. This CDR3 is built from 15 residues. This chain's CDR3 is CASSLTRYYSYEQYF. Written as DNA, the CDR3 is TGTGCCAGCAGCTTGACACGATATTACTCCTACGAGCAGTACTTC.

This clonotype showed up just a few times. The chain links TRBV20-1 to TRBJ2-1; TRBD2 matches at 12 bases. V lost 5 bases, J lost 8 bases, and 7 bases stayed unmatched. The CDR3 has 14 amino acids. The germline CDR1 and CDR2 sequences are DFQATT and SNEGSKA (reference sequence). The CDR3 region is CSALGLAGWDEQFF. The CDR3 DNA is TGCAGTGCTCTAGGACTAGCGGGATGGGATGAGCAGTTCTTC.

The V gene is TRBV20-1, the J gene TRBJ2-7; D is unclear. Germline CDR1 is DFQATT and CDR2 is SNEGSKA (reference sequence). Trimming took off 4 bases at V and 3 bases at J, with 22 bases between the two ends. This CDR3 contains 16 residues. The CDR3 nucleotides read TGCAGTGCTACATCGGCGATCGGCCCTACCTACTACGAGCAGTACTTC. Translation: CSATSAIGPTYYEQYF.

In this sample, this clonotype turned up a few times. The chain is built from TRBV7-2 and TRBJ2-3, with D unclear. Trimming pared 1 base from V and 7 bases from J, leaving 12 bases between. The CDR3 runs to 14 residues. Germline-derived CDR1 and CDR2 are SGHTA and FQGNSA. CDR3 sequence: CASSLVGRDHTQYF. Written as DNA, the CDR3 is TGTGCCAGCAGCTTAGTCGGCAGAGATCATACGCAGTATTTT.

V and J are TRBV7-8 and TRBJ2-5, with 8 positions matching TRBD2. CDR3 size: 13 residues. The V gene's germline CDR1 is SGHVS and CDR2 FQNEAQ. Trimming cost V 7 bases and J 4 bases; bases outside gene matches: 5. The CDR3 DNA reads as TGTGCCAGCAAGTTAGCGGGGACAGAGACCCAGTACTTC. Translating it yields CASKLAGTETQYF.

This clonotype was counted between two and nine times. V gene TRBV5-5 combines with J gene TRBJ1-6, with 9 bases lining up with TRBD1. CDR3 length: 15 amino acids. Germline lookup yields CDR1 SGHKS and CDR2 YYEKEE (reference sequence). V gave up 4 bases and J gave up 8 bases; unmatched junction bases: 7. CDR3: CASSRQQGAYSPLHF. The CDR3 region has the DNA TGTGCCAGCAGCAGACAACAGGGGGCTTATTCACCCCTCCACTTT. The entire variable domain, with the rest obtained from reference TRBV5-5 and TRBJ1-6, is as follows: DAGVTQSPTHLIKTRGQQVTLRCSPISGHKSVSWYQQVLGQGPQFIFQYYEKEERGRGNFPDRFSARQFPNYSSELNVNALLLGDSALYLCASSRQQGAYSPLHFGNGTRLTVT.

This clonotype was seen only a few times. This chain joins TRBV7-9 and TRBJ2-7; D is possibly TRBD2 (5 bases). The CDR3 extends over 15 amino acids. The germline V gene has CDR1 SEHNR and CDR2 FQNEAQ (reference sequence). Trimming took 6 bases from V and 4 from J, leaving 19 bases between them. In DNA form, the CDR3 reads TGTGCCAGCAGTCCGCCTAGGCGGGCCGCTTACGAGCAGTACTTC. Encoded protein: CASSPPRRAAYEQYF.

This clonotype showed up many times. This chain uses TRBV19 with TRBJ2-3; D possibly corresponds to TRBD1 (5 bases). The CDR3 has 12 amino acids. V lost 5 bases, J lost 4 bases, and 7 bases lay in between. The germline V gene has CDR1 LNHDA and CDR2 SQIVND (reference sequence). The CDR3 DNA reads TGTGCCAGTAGTCAGGGTTCAGATACGCAGTATTTT. Translating it yields CASSQGSDTQYF.

This clonotype was seen repeatedly, ten times or more. The CDR3 DNA reads as TGCAGTGCTGGGACAGGGGTTTATTCACCCCTCCACTTT. It translates to CSAGTGVYSPLHF. This chain joins TRBV20-1 and TRBJ1-6; 10 bases fit TRBD1. Losses at the gene ends were 5 bases for V and 8 bases for J; bases not matched to a gene: 3. The CDR3 spans 13 residues. Per germline, CDR1 DFQATT and CDR2 SNEGSKA (reference sequence).

At least ten counts were recorded for this clonotype. The rearrangement uses TRBV6-5 and TRBJ1-1; D unclear. Trimming cost V 0 bases and J 2 bases, with 4 bases left between them. Germline-derived CDR1 and CDR2 are MNHEY and SVGAGI. The CDR3 totals 13 residues. The CDR3 DNA is TGTGCCAGCAGTTACTCGATAAACACTGAAGCTTTCTTT. Its translation: CASSYSINTEAFF.

This clonotype was detected only a few times. J is TRBJ2-2 and V is TRBV10-3; possible D gene TRBD2, 6 bases. CDR1 and CDR2 from the germline V gene are ENHRY and SYGVKD. The CDR3 consists of 15 residues. Trimming cost V 10 bases and J 0 bases, with 15 bases left between them. In nucleotides, the CDR3 is TGTGCCACCGGGACTTCCCTTTCGAACACCGGGGAGCTGTTTTTT. Protein: CATGTSLSNTGELFF.

This clonotype was counted ten times or more. Its ends do not fully match the called genes, so a read error is possible. The chain joins TRBV20-1 to TRBJ2-3; D might be TRBD1 (6 bases). The CDR3 loop spans 15 amino acids. Looked up from germline, CDR1 is DFQATT and CDR2 is SNEGSKA (reference sequence). This CDR3 is CSAGDIQGSTDTQYF. The CDR3 nucleotides read TGCAGTGCTGGAGATATACAGGGAAGCACAGATACGCAGTATTTT.